The 28 T cell receptor beta chains listed next were all sequenced from one sample in a study of blood T cell repertoires in COVID-19. Sequencing was performed with immunoSEQ multiplex PCR; in TCRdb, only in-frame clones are kept and a portion is missing. The table lists 250,000 or so clones, roughly nine tenths of them singletons. Sequenced: peripheral blood. Receptors originate from a man younger than 30 with active or convalescent COVID-19.

The V gene is TRBV9, the J gene TRBJ2-1; 11 nucleotides agree with TRBD2. Looked up from germline, CDR1 is SGDLS and CDR2 is YYNGEE. V lost 0 bases, J lost 10 bases, and 3 bases stayed unmatched. The CDR3 sequence is 14 residues long. CDR3 bases: TGTGCCAGCAGCGTAGGGCTAGCGGGAGGCGAGCAGTTCTTC. It encodes CASSVGLAGGEQFF. Full variable domain (remainder filled in from reference TRBV9 and TRBJ2-1): DSGVTQTPKHLITATGQRVTLRCSPRSGDLSVYWYQQSLDQGLQFLIQYYNGEERAKGNILERFSAQQFPDLHSELNLSSLELGDSALYFCASSVGLAGGEQFFGPGTRLTVL.

The rearrangement joins TRBV6-5 to TRBJ2-7, with TRBD2 matching over 7 bases. In germline, CDR1 is MNHEY, CDR2 SVGAGI. This CDR3 has 14 amino acids. V shed 5 bases, J shed 2 bases, and the junction held 6 bases outside the gene matches. The CDR3 spells CASSPTSRTYEQYF. The CDR3, as DNA: TGTGCCAGCAGTCCGACTAGCCGCACCTACGAGCAGTACTTC.

The chain couples TRBV5-1 to TRBJ1-1, with 7 bases identical to TRBD1. Looked up from germline, CDR1 is SGHRS and CDR2 is YFSETQ. J was trimmed by 1 base and V by 5 bases; bases with no gene match: 5. The CDR3 loop spans 14 amino acids. In DNA, the CDR3 is TGCGCCAGCAGAAAGGGACAGACGAACACTGAAGCTTTCTTT. Its protein product is CASRKGQTNTEAFF.

The rearrangement links TRBV7-9 to TRBJ2-5; D is possibly TRBD1 (6 bases). CDR1 is SEHNR and CDR2 is FQNEAQ in the germline V gene (reference sequence). This CDR3 region has 15 residues. V was pared by 3 bases and J by 5 bases, with 16 bases between. The CDR3: CASSFGLTGEETQYF. CDR3 sequence (DNA): TGTGCCAGCAGCTTCGGGTTGACAGGAGAGGAGACCCAGTACTTC. Complete variable domain (other parts from reference TRBV7-9 and TRBJ2-5): DTGVSQNPRHKITKRGQNVTFRCDPISEHNRLYWYRQTLGQGPEFLTYFQNEAQLEKSRLLSDRFSAERPKGSFSTLEIQRTEQGDSAMYLCASSFGLTGEETQYFGPGTRLLVL.

The chain has TRBV7-8 and TRBJ2-1; 15 nucleotides align to TRBD2. Germline lookup yields CDR1 SGHVS and CDR2 FQNEAQ. The CDR3 has 13 amino acids. Losses at the gene ends were 8 bases for V and 12 bases for J; bases not matched to a gene: 5. The CDR3 DNA reads TGTGCCAGCTCCGGGACTAGCGGGGGGAGGCAGTTCTTC. It codes for CASSGTSGGRQFF. The full variable domain, in which reference TRBV7-8 and TRBJ2-1 provide the parts outside the CDR3, is GAGVSQSPRYKVAKRGQDVALRCDPISGHVSLFWYQQALGQGPEFLTYFQNEAQLDKSGLPSDRFFAERPEGSVSTLKIQRTQQEDSAVYLCASSGTSGGRQFFGPGTRLTVL.

This clone was seen only a few times. Other DNA sequences in the same sample also yield this CDR3. This chain links TRBV14 with TRBJ1-5; the D is unclear. This CDR3 contains 14 residues. Between the trimmed V and J ends, which lost 1 base and 2 bases, there was a span of 6 bases. Germline V CDR1 and CDR2: SGHDN, FVKESK. The CDR3 nucleotides are TGTGCCAGCAGCCAAGGCGGGGGCAATCAGCCCCAGCATTTT. Amino acid sequence: CASSQGGGNQPQHF. Looking up the rest from reference TRBV14 and TRBJ1-5 gives the full variable domain: EAGVTQFPSHSVIEKGQTVTLRCDPISGHDNLYWYRRVMGKEIKFLLHFVKESKQDESGMPNNRFLAERTGGTYSTLKVQPAELEDSGVYFCASSQGGGNQPQHFGDGTRLSIL.

This chain uses TRBV9 with TRBJ1-2, with 9 bases that match TRBD1. Germline loops: CDR1 SGDLS, CDR2 YYNGEE. V was pared by 3 bases and J by 5 bases, with 11 bases of the junction left unmatched. The CDR3 spans 16 residues. The CDR3, as DNA: TGTGCCAGCAGCGACGCCGGGGACAGGGTATGGTATGGCTACACCTTC. Encoded protein: CASSDAGDRVWYGYTF.

The chain is built from TRBV19 and TRBJ2-2; D may be TRBD2 (6 bases). Germline values: CDR1 LNHDA, CDR2 SQIVND (reference sequence). Trimming removed 5 bases at V and 5 bases at J, with 21 bases between. This CDR3 has 17 residues. The chain's CDR3 is CASSLEGYPNPTGELFF. Here the CDR3 DNA reads TGTGCCAGTAGTTTGGAGGGTTATCCGAATCCGACCGGGGAGCTGTTTTTT.

The CDR3 region is CASSLFTGETQYF. CDR3 DNA: TGCGCCAGCAGTCTTTTTACGGGGGAGACCCAGTACTTC. The chain joins TRBV5-1 to TRBJ2-5, with D possibly TRBD2 on 5 matching bases. Trimming shortened V by 5 bases and J by 5 bases, and 13 bases separated the two germline ends. This CDR3 contains 13 residues. CDR1 is SGHRS, CDR2 YFSETQ, per germline. Drawing the rest from reference TRBV5-1 and TRBJ2-5, the complete variable domain is KAGVTQTPRYLIKTRGQQVTLSCSPISGHRSVSWYQQTPGQGLQFLFEYFSETQRNKGNFPGRFSGRQFSNSRSEMNVSTLELGDSALYLCASSLFTGETQYFGPGTRLLVL.

This CDR3 is CATGGNGPYEQYF. In DNA, the CDR3 is TGTGCCACGGGGGGTAACGGGCCCTACGAGCAGTACTTC. This chain uses TRBV6-5 with TRBJ2-7; 7 nucleotides agree with TRBD2. V shed 10 bases, J shed 2 bases, and the junction held 8 bases outside the gene matches. The CDR3 spans 13 residues. Per germline, CDR1 MNHEY and CDR2 SVGAGI.

This clone occurred a few times. This chain uses TRBV4-1 with TRBJ2-7; no definite D call. V was cut by 0 bases and J by 7 bases, with 7 bases left in between. Germline values: CDR1 MGHRA, CDR2 YSYEKL. The CDR3 contains 12 residues. In DNA, the CDR3 is TGCGCCAGCAGCCAAGACCTCCTGGAGCAGTACTTC. It yields the protein CASSQDLLEQYF.

This clone occurred once. The chain joins TRBV24-1 to TRBJ1-5, with TRBD1 identical over 10 bases. Germline CDR1 and CDR2: KGHDR and SFDVKD. Trimming at V came to 4 bases and at J to 4 bases, leaving 6 bases not matched to a gene. CDR3 length: 16 residues. CDR3 protein: CATSDPGQGGNQPQHF. The CDR3 bases are TGTGCCACCAGTGACCCCGGACAGGGGGGTAATCAGCCCCAGCATTTT.

This chain joins TRBV9 and TRBJ1-1; D is possibly TRBD1 (5 bases). The germline V gene encodes CDR1 SGDLS and CDR2 YYNGEE. Trimming took off 4 bases at V and 2 bases at J, with 12 bases between the two ends. CDR3 length: 14 amino acids. In DNA, the CDR3 is TGTGCCAGCAGCATCCAGGGTGGTAACACTGAAGCTTTCTTT. Protein sequence: CASSIQGGNTEAFF. Together with reference TRBV9 and TRBJ1-1, the CDR3 gives the full variable domain: DSGVTQTPKHLITATGQRVTLRCSPRSGDLSVYWYQQSLDQGLQFLIQYYNGEERAKGNILERFSAQQFPDLHSELNLSSLELGDSALYFCASSIQGGNTEAFFGQGTRLTVV.

This sequence joins TRBV6-5 and TRBJ1-1; TRBD1 aligns across 7 bases. V gave up 6 bases and J gave up 6 bases; unmatched junction bases: 7. CDR3 size: 13 residues. CDR1 MNHEY and CDR2 SVGAGI come from the germline V gene. This CDR3 is CASSPMTGSEAFF. The DNA for the CDR3 is TGTGCCAGCAGCCCAATGACAGGGTCTGAAGCTTTCTTT.

The chain recombines TRBV7-2 with TRBJ2-1, with D unresolved. Trimming cost V 3 bases and J 6 bases, with 12 bases left between them. The CDR3 covers 14 residues. CDR1 and CDR2 (germline): SGHTA, FQGNSA. CDR3 sequence: CASSFVVNSNEQFF. The DNA of the CDR3 is TGTGCCAGCAGCTTTGTAGTGAATAGCAATGAGCAGTTCTTC.

The chain carries TRBV5-1 and TRBJ2-7; 8 positions match TRBD1. The trim removed 9 bases at V and 3 bases at J, leaving 17 bases unmatched. Germline CDR1 is SGHRS and CDR2 is YFSETQ. The CDR3 spans 16 residues. CDR3 DNA sequence: TGCGCCAACAAGCTCCTTTTGGGACAGGTGAACTACGAGCAGTACTTC. This encodes CANKLLLGQVNYEQYF.

The chain is built from TRBV10-3 and TRBJ2-7, with a weak D call TRBD2 (6 bases). The CDR3 runs 15 residues. Trimming pared 7 bases from V and 5 bases from J, leaving 21 bases between. CDR1 and CDR2 from the germline V gene are ENHRY and SYGVKD. The CDR3 bases are TGTGCCATCAATGGCGGGGATAGTGGGTATAACGAGCAGTACTTC. As protein: CAINGGDSGYNEQYF.

The gene calls are TRBV3-1 (or the pseudogene TRBV3-2) and TRBJ1-3, with TRBD1 identical over 12 bases. CDR1 is LGHDT, CDR2 YNNKEL, per germline (reference sequence). This CDR3 is built from 17 residues. Trimming cost V 4 bases and J 4 bases; bases outside gene matches: 8. The CDR3 loop is CASSPGTGGAGGNTIYF. The CDR3 DNA reads as TGTGCCAGCAGCCCCGGGACAGGGGGCGCAGGAGGAAACACCATATATTTT.

The V and J genes are TRBV11-2 and TRBJ2-1; 8 positions match TRBD2. The V gene's germline CDR1 is SGHAT and CDR2 FQNNGV. After removal of 4 bases from V and 3 bases from J, the junction contained 11 bases not matched to a gene. CDR3 length: 17 amino acids. The CDR3 DNA reads as TGTGCCAGCAGCTCAACTCGTACTAGCGGAGACTACAATGAGCAGTTCTTC. It encodes CASSSTRTSGDYNEQFF.

This chain joins TRBV2 and TRBJ2-3; maybe TRBD2 (5 bases). With 2 bases removed from V and 3 bases from J, the gap between germline ends came to 15 bases. The V gene's germline CDR1 is SNHLY and CDR2 FYNNEI. This CDR3 has 16 amino acids. The CDR3 region is CASSEFMASSTDTQYF. DNA of the CDR3: TGTGCCAGCAGTGAATTCATGGCTAGCTCGACAGATACGCAGTATTTT.

This clone was picked up one time. The rearrangement links TRBV9 to TRBJ1-3; TRBD1 aligns across 7 bases. Germline V gene sequence: CDR1 SGDLS, CDR2 YYNGEE. Losses at the gene ends were 8 bases for V and 5 bases for J; bases not matched to a gene: 10. This CDR3 has 14 residues. The CDR3 sequence is CASQGGDQRNTIYF. The CDR3 DNA reads as TGTGCCAGTCAGGGGGGCGATCAGCGAAACACCATATATTTT.

The chain has TRBV28 and TRBJ1-6; possibly TRBD1 for D (6 bases). CDR1 and CDR2 (germline): MDHEN, SYDVKM. CDR3 length: 16 residues. Trimming cost V 5 bases and J 7 bases, with 18 bases left between them. The CDR3, as DNA: TGTGCCAGCAGTCCCACCCCAGGGGTTAAGAATTCACCCCTCCACTTT. It yields the protein CASSPTPGVKNSPLHF. The variable domain in full, with the rest retrieved from reference TRBV28 and TRBJ1-6, is DVKVTQSSRYLVKRTGEKVFLECVQDMDHENMFWYRQDPGLGLRLIYFSYDVKMKEKGDIPEGYSVSREKKERFSLILESASTNQTSMYLCASSPTPGVKNSPLHFGNGTRLTVT.

The CDR3 loop reads CASSGSGSSYEQYF. The CDR3, as DNA: TGTGCCAGCAGCGGCAGCGGGAGCTCCTACGAGCAGTACTTC. The chain carries TRBV5-6 and TRBJ2-7; 8 bases match TRBD2. CDR3 length: 14 amino acids. The trim removed 4 bases at V and 0 bases at J, leaving 3 bases unmatched. Germline loops: CDR1 SGHDT, CDR2 YYEEEE. Combining the CDR3 with reference TRBV5-6 and TRBJ2-7 gives the whole variable domain DAGVTQSPTHLIKTRGQQVTLRCSPKSGHDTVSWYQQALGQGPQFIFQYYEEEERQRGNFPDRFSGHQFPNYSSELNVNALLLGDSALYLCASSGSGSSYEQYFGPGTRLTVT.

J is TRBJ2-5 and V is TRBV3-1 (or the pseudogene TRBV3-2); D is unresolved. The CDR3 extends over 16 amino acids. Germline values: CDR1 LGHDT, CDR2 YNNKEL (reference sequence). V was cut by 0 bases and J by 4 bases, with 15 bases left in between. The CDR3 nucleotides read TGTGCCAGCAGCCAAGATAGATTGGGCTTGGGAGAGACCCAGTACTTC. Protein product: CASSQDRLGLGETQYF.

This clone was observed once. The chain employs TRBV3-1 (or the pseudogene TRBV3-2) and TRBJ2-2, with 15 bases that match TRBD2. CDR1 and CDR2 from the germline V gene are LGHDT and YNNKEL (reference sequence). CDR3 length: 18 residues. J lost 5 bases, V lost 2 bases, and 6 bases had no gene match. The CDR3 DNA sequence: TGTGCCAGCAGCCAACTCGGACTAGCGGGAGGGAGAACCGGGGAGCTGTTTTTT. It is translated as CASSQLGLAGGRTGELFF.

The rearrangement uses TRBV5-5 and TRBJ2-5; D not resolved. Germline lookup yields CDR1 SGHKS and CDR2 YYEKEE (reference sequence). CDR3 length: 16 residues. Trimming shortened V by 0 bases and J by 2 bases, and 14 bases separated the two germline ends. The CDR3 DNA is TGTGCCAGCAGCTTGGAGGCGCAGGTACGGCAAGAGACCCAGTACTTC. Amino acid sequence: CASSLEAQVRQETQYF.

This clone was detected only once. The chain links TRBV19 to TRBJ1-2; 9 bases fit TRBD1. The CDR3 sequence is 14 residues long. The germline V gene encodes CDR1 LNHDA and CDR2 SQIVND (reference sequence). The J segment lost 3 bases and the V segment lost 3 bases, leaving 2 bases of the junction unmatched. The chain's CDR3 is CASSIRDRDYGYTF. The CDR3 DNA reads TGTGCCAGTAGTATCCGGGACAGGGACTATGGCTACACCTTC.

The J gene is TRBJ2-1, the V gene TRBV7-2; 9 bases match TRBD1. In germline, CDR1 is SGHTA, CDR2 FQGNSA. This CDR3 has 18 residues. J was trimmed by 0 bases and V by 2 bases; bases with no gene match: 8. The CDR3 here is CASSLPSGQGNSYNEQFF. CDR3 nucleotides: TGTGCCAGCAGCTTACCTTCGGGACAGGGAAACTCCTACAATGAGCAGTTCTTC.